The 16 T cell receptor beta chains reported below all come from one sample, sequenced in a study of T cells in pancreatic ductal adenocarcinoma. Selected pancreatic ductal adenocarcinoma patients had undergone surgery without neoadjuvant therapy. Libraries were prepared by immunoSEQ multiplex PCR; TCRdb keeps only in-frame clonotypes and omits some of them. The sample has over 85,000 clones; 90% to 95% are singletons. The sequencing input was PBMCs. These receptors all come from a human donor with pancreatic ductal adenocarcinoma.

The chain employs TRBV11-2 and TRBJ2-7; D not certain. The CDR3 is 15 amino acids. Germline CDR1 is SGHAT and CDR2 is FQNNGV. Trimming removed 0 bases from V and 2 bases from J, with 11 bases in between. The CDR3 nucleotides read TGTGCCAGCAGCTTAGATTTGATACAGACCTACGAGCAGTACTTC. It translates to CASSLDLIQTYEQYF.

The chain employs TRBV6-5 and TRBJ2-3, with D perhaps matching TRBD2 (5 bases). The CDR3 has 11 amino acids. Per germline, CDR1 MNHEY and CDR2 SVGAGI. As DNA, the CDR3 is TGTGCTACTAGGGTGCAAGATACGCAGTATTTT. It translates to CATRVQDTQYF.

The chain is built from TRBV2 and TRBJ2-7; possibly TRBD1 for D (5 bases). This CDR3 contains 16 residues. Germline CDR1 reads SNHLY; CDR2 reads FYNNEI. Trimming stripped 0 bases from V and 2 bases from J, with 14 bases between. Written as DNA, the CDR3 is TGTGCCAGCAGTGAAGCACAGGTGGGCCAGACCTACGAGCAGTACTTC. It encodes CASSEAQVGQTYEQYF.

This rearrangement joins TRBV28 to TRBJ1-5; possible D gene TRBD1, 6 bases. The germline V and J ends were trimmed by 5 bases and 11 bases, with 16 bases remaining between them. Germline V lookup: CDR1 MDHEN, CDR2 SYDVKM. This CDR3 has 13 amino acids. The DNA of the CDR3 is TGTGCCAGCAGTAAGACAGGCACAAGGGCCCAGCATTTT. Translated, it gives CASSKTGTRAQHF.

This rearrangement joins TRBV10-1 to TRBJ1-1, with TRBD1 matching over 9 bases. The germline CDR1 and CDR2 sequences are WNHNN and SYGVQD (reference sequence). V dropped 7 bases and J dropped 1; count of bases not matched to a gene: 10. CDR3 length: 16 residues. Here the CDR3 reads CASTPPGQGTNTEAFF. DNA for the CDR3: TGCGCCAGCACCCCCCCGGGACAGGGAACGAACACTGAAGCTTTCTTT.

This clone was detected only once. The chain links TRBV2 to TRBJ2-7, with TRBD1 matching over 8 bases. The V segment lost 4 bases and the J segment 9 bases; nucleotides outside the gene matches: 11. Germline CDR1 reads SNHLY; CDR2 reads FYNNEI. The CDR3 covers 14 residues. CDR3 in DNA: TGTGCCAGCAGTGTTGGTCAGGGGGCGAAGGTGCAGTACTTC. The encoded protein is CASSVGQGAKVQYF.

The V call is TRBV30, the J call TRBJ2-6; TRBD1 matches 7 bases. The CDR3 is 13 residues long. Trimming took 2 bases from V and 8 from J; bases not matched to a gene: 3. Germline V gene lookup returns CDR1 GTSNPN and CDR2 SVGIG (reference sequence). The CDR3 DNA is TGTGCCTGGAGTCGACAGGGAACCAACGTCCTGACTTTC. This translates into CAWSRQGTNVLTF.

This chain links TRBV7-3 with TRBJ1-5; D is uncertain. V was pared by 3 bases and J by 7 bases, with 7 bases between. CDR1 and CDR2 from the germline V gene are SGHTA and FQGTGA. The CDR3 has 12 amino acids. The CDR3 DNA reads as TGTGCCAGCAGCTTCCGAGGACAGCCCCAGCATTTT. It codes for CASSFRGQPQHF. The full variable domain, completed using reference TRBV7-3 and TRBJ1-5, is GAGVSQTPSNKVTEKGKYVELRCDPISGHTALYWYRQSLGQGPEFLIYFQGTGAADDSGLPNDRFFAVRPEGSVSTLKIQRTERGDSAVYLCASSFRGQPQHFGDGTRLSIL.

This rearrangement joins TRBV7-6 to TRBJ2-5; 7 bases agree with TRBD1. Germline V gene data show CDR1 as SGHVS and CDR2 as FNYEAQ. The CDR3 is 14 amino acids. The J segment lost 4 bases and the V segment lost 1 base, leaving 3 bases of the junction unmatched. The CDR3 is CASSLEGAGETQYF. The CDR3 DNA is TGTGCCAGCAGCTTAGAGGGGGCTGGAGAGACCCAGTACTTC.

This clone appeared a few times. This sample also contains other DNA sequences that code for the same CDR3. The V and J genes are TRBV6-1 and TRBJ2-6; no clear D. The length of the CDR3 is 13 residues. Looked up from germline, CDR1 is MNHNS and CDR2 is SASEGT. V lost 6 bases, J lost 1 base, and 4 bases lay in between. CDR3 region: CASSLSGANVLTF. For the CDR3, the DNA is TGTGCCAGCAGCCTGTCTGGGGCCAACGTCCTGACTTTC.

The chain uses TRBV7-6 and TRBJ1-4, with D possibly being TRBD1 (6 bases). The CDR3 runs to 14 residues. Trimming removed 5 bases at V and 4 bases at J, with 11 bases between. In germline, CDR1 is SGHVS, CDR2 FNYEAQ. CDR3 residues: CASSAGGHNEKLFF. For the CDR3, the DNA is TGTGCCAGCAGCGCGGGGGGACATAATGAAAAACTGTTTTTT.

This chain uses TRBV6-5 with TRBJ2-7; 9 bases are a match to TRBD1. Trimming cost V 5 bases and J 4 bases; bases outside gene matches: 9. The CDR3 length is 15 residues. Germline lookup yields CDR1 MNHEY and CDR2 SVGAGI. The CDR3, as DNA: TGTGCCAGCAGTGGGGACAGGGCAAGGTTATACGAGCAGTACTTC. Its translation is CASSGDRARLYEQYF.

The V gene is TRBV18, the J gene TRBJ2-7; 7 positions agree with TRBD2. Trimming took 4 bases from V and 7 from J; bases not matched to a gene: 4. Germline V gene lookup returns CDR1 KGHSH and CDR2 LQKENI. CDR3 length equals 12 residues. The CDR3 loop is CASSLGLGEQYF. The DNA for the CDR3 is TGTGCCAGCTCACTAGGACTAGGTGAGCAGTACTTC.

The chain couples TRBV2 to TRBJ1-2; TRBD1 aligns across 7 bases. The CDR3 sequence is 15 residues long. V trimming: 6 bases; J trimming: 3 bases; junction bases outside the gene matches: 10. The V gene's germline CDR1 is SNHLY and CDR2 FYNNEI. The DNA of the CDR3 is TGTGCCAGCAGCAAACGGGACAGCGTGGACTATGGCTACACCTTC. Protein: CASSKRDSVDYGYTF. Filled out from reference TRBV2 and TRBJ1-2, the complete variable domain reads EPEVTQTPSHQVTQMGQEVILRCVPISNHLYFYWYRQILGQKVEFLVSFYNNEISEKSEIFDDQFSVERPDGSNFTLKIRSTKLEDSAMYFCASSKRDSVDYGYTFGSGTRLTVV.

This sequence joins TRBV10-3 and TRBJ2-1, with a possible D match to TRBD1 (6 bases). V lost 7 bases and J 8 bases, leaving 15 bases between the germline ends. The length of the CDR3 is 13 residues. Germline V gives CDR1 ENHRY, CDR2 SYGVKD. The CDR3 region is CAIKSGDKDEQFF. The CDR3 bases are TGTGCCATCAAAAGTGGGGACAAAGATGAGCAGTTCTTC.

This clone was seen only once. In DNA form, the CDR3 reads TGTGCCAGCACATCCGGGACAGGGGACAATGAGCAGTTCTTC. Translating gives CASTSGTGDNEQFF. This rearrangement joins TRBV25-1 to TRBJ2-1, with TRBD1 matching 10 bases. With 7 bases clipped from V and 5 bases from J, the junction kept 5 bases outside the gene matches. CDR3 length: 14 residues. CDR1 and CDR2 (germline): MGHDK, SYGVNS. The variable domain in full, with the rest retrieved from reference TRBV25-1 and TRBJ2-1, is EADIYQTPRYLVIGTGKKITLECSQTMGHDKMYWYQQDPGMELHLIHYSYGVNSTEKGDLSSESTVSRIRTEHFPLTLESARPSHTSQYLCASTSGTGDNEQFFGPGTRLTVL.